This T cell receptor (beta chain) was sequenced during a study of OX40 agonist ivuxolimab in advanced cancers. Study in general: Dose-escalation cases comprised hepatocellular carcinoma, melanoma, renal cell or head and neck cancer.

Autoimmune disease history or systemic immunosuppression led to patient exclusion. Study-wide findings and caveats: Circulating CD4+ and CD8+ T cells showed clonal expansion by week 6 at 0.1 to 3.0 mg/kg. More expanded clones were found, on average, in CD8+ than in CD4+ T cells.

Germline V lookup: CDR1 MDHEN, CDR2 SYDVKM. The CDR3 extends over 14 amino acids. V dropped 8 bases and J dropped 3 bases, with 13 bases sitting between them. The data were produced by immunoSEQ multiplex PCR, yet TCRdb's version contains in-frame clones alone and is incomplete. Here the sample spans approximately 71,000 clones, around 84% being singletons. This clone was observed a handful of times. Its antigen is undetermined. Sequencing used CD4+ or CD8+ T cells sorted from blood, obtained in a trial of the OX40 agonist ivuxolimab. The TCR comes from an adult with an advanced solid tumor such as melanoma, head and neck, liver or kidney cancer. The J gene is TRBJ2-2, the V gene TRBV28; D is possibly TRBD1 (6 bases). In DNA form, the CDR3 reads TGTGCCAGCGGACTTCAGGGGTACACCGGGGAGCTGTTTTTT. Its translation is CASGLQGYTGELFF.